This TCR beta chain was recorded in a study of T cell responses to AZD1222 COVID-19 vaccine. Regarding the study as a whole: Seropositive AZD1222 recipients at baseline numbered only five or six. Most donors were white British and more were female, and clonal diversity was possibly underestimated. Two doses of AZD1222 preceded a rise in Spike-specific TCR breadth and depth. The reported proportion of spike-specific TCRs targeting unmutated variant regions was nearly half.

Assay used: immunoSEQ multiplex PCR; TCRdb lists only in-frame clones, some missing. The sample has 150,000 or so clones, roughly 90% seen once. In regard to this clone: Antigen: not known.

The sequence was collected from an adult in good health. The material was peripheral blood, obtained on day 0 of AZD1222 vaccination.

The CDR3 loop reads CASSQDPVGITYNEKLFF. DNA of the CDR3: TGCGCCAGCAGCCAAGATCCTGTAGGGATCACATATAATGAAAAACTGTTTTTT. V gene TRBV4-1 combines with J gene TRBJ1-4; the D is unclear. Trimming pared 0 bases from V and 4 bases from J, leaving 18 bases between. CDR1 MGHRA and CDR2 YSYEKL come from the germline V gene. This CDR3 has 18 residues.